A single sample gave rise to the 27 T cell receptor beta chains below, sequenced in a study of T cell responses to AZD1222 COVID-19 vaccine. Generated by immunoSEQ multiplex PCR, the TCRdb table keeps only in-frame clones and is missing some. The sample contains about 100,000 clones, roughly nine tenths of which appear only once. The input for sequencing was peripheral blood, taken on day 0 of AZD1222 vaccination. The receptors stem from an adult in good health.

The chain carries TRBV4-1 and TRBJ2-3; 9 bases line up with TRBD2. The CDR3 contains 19 residues. Germline V gene sequence: CDR1 MGHRA, CDR2 YSYEKL. V lost 8 bases and J lost 1; bases outside the gene matches: 19. DNA of the CDR3: TGCGCCAGCGCGGGGCCCCGGGCTAGCGGGACAAGTCGCACAGATACGCAGTATTTT. Translating gives CASAGPRASGTSRTDTQYF.

This chain joins TRBV5-4 and TRBJ2-1, with 12 bases lining up with TRBD2. This CDR3 has 15 residues. After removal of 2 bases from V and 6 bases from J, the junction contained 3 bases not matched to a gene. Per germline, CDR1 SGHNT and CDR2 YYREEE (reference sequence). CDR3 amino acids: CASSFGLAGSNEQFF. The CDR3, as DNA: TGTGCCAGCAGCTTCGGACTAGCGGGGAGCAATGAGCAGTTCTTC.

In its sample, this clone was seen once. The chain recombines TRBV5-1 with TRBJ2-1; TRBD1 aligns across 9 bases. Germline V gives CDR1 SGHRS, CDR2 YFSETQ. V lost 7 bases, J lost 5 bases, and 10 bases stayed unmatched. CDR3 length: 15 residues. The chain's CDR3 is CASSWGTGRDNEQFF. The DNA for the CDR3 is TGCGCCAGCTCCTGGGGGACAGGGAGAGACAATGAGCAGTTCTTC.

The chain uses TRBV19 and TRBJ2-4; a possible D gene is TRBD2 (5 bases). Trimming took off 5 bases at V and 5 bases at J, with 25 bases between the two ends. The germline V gene has CDR1 LNHDA and CDR2 SQIVND (reference sequence). CDR3 size: 18 residues. CDR3 DNA: TGTGCCAGTAGTCGAACCGGGTTCGGCCGGGGTATCCAAAACATTCAGTACTTC. Translation gives CASSRTGFGRGIQNIQYF.

The rearrangement uses TRBV7-9 and TRBJ2-2; TRBD2 aligns across 12 bases. Germline lookup yields CDR1 SEHNR and CDR2 FQNEAQ (reference sequence). The V segment lost 5 bases and the J segment 4 bases; nucleotides outside the gene matches: 2. The CDR3 has 15 amino acids. The CDR3 reads CASSGLAGSTGELFF. The DNA for the CDR3 is TGTGCCAGCAGCGGACTAGCGGGAAGCACCGGGGAGCTGTTTTTT.

The chain couples TRBV5-1 to TRBJ1-1, with 7 positions matching TRBD1. Per the germline V gene, CDR1 is SGHRS and CDR2 is YFSETQ. V lost 0 bases and J lost 2; bases outside the gene matches: 4. The CDR3 runs to 15 residues. The CDR3 protein is CASSLAGGINTEAFF. The CDR3 DNA sequence: TGCGCCAGCAGCTTGGCAGGGGGAATCAACACTGAAGCTTTCTTT.

The rearrangement links TRBV27 to TRBJ1-2; 7 bases are a match to TRBD1. CDR1 is MNHEY and CDR2 is SMNVEV in the germline V gene (reference sequence). This CDR3 contains 14 residues. After removal of 2 bases from V and 5 bases from J, the junction contained 5 bases not matched to a gene. The CDR3 region has the DNA TGTGCCAGCAGTTTAGACAGGGCCCAATATGGCTACACCTTC. Residues: CASSLDRAQYGYTF.

Here the CDR3 reads CASSVSTGASNEKLFF. The CDR3 nucleotides are TGTGCCAGCAGTGTGTCCACAGGGGCAAGTAATGAAAAACTGTTTTTT. This chain connects TRBV28 to TRBJ1-4; TRBD1 aligns across 7 bases. This CDR3 comprises 16 residues. After removal of 5 bases from V and 4 bases from J, the junction contained 10 bases not matched to a gene. From germline, CDR1 is MDHEN and CDR2 SYDVKM.

CDR3 in amino acids: CASGTGGSSNQETQYF. As DNA, the CDR3 is TGTGCCAGCGGAACAGGGGGCAGCTCGAACCAAGAGACCCAGTACTTC. The V gene is TRBV28, the J gene TRBJ2-5; 9 bases map to TRBD1. This CDR3 contains 16 residues. CDR1 is MDHEN and CDR2 is SYDVKM in the germline V gene. The V segment lost 8 bases and the J segment 0 bases; nucleotides outside the gene matches: 10.

The chain combines TRBV3-1 (or the pseudogene TRBV3-2) with TRBJ1-1, with 8 bases matching TRBD1. This CDR3 is 15 amino acids long. Per germline, CDR1 LGHDT and CDR2 YNNKEL (reference sequence). J gave up 4 bases and V 5 bases, and 9 bases lay outside the gene matches. CDR3 amino acids: CASSLQGGFGTEAFF. CDR3 nucleotide sequence: TGTGCCAGCAGCTTACAGGGGGGCTTTGGCACTGAAGCTTTCTTT.

This chain connects TRBV24-1 to TRBJ2-1, with 12 bases lining up with TRBD2. Losses at the gene ends were 9 bases for V and 8 bases for J; bases not matched to a gene: 7. CDR1 and CDR2 (germline): KGHDR, SFDVKD. The CDR3 runs to 14 residues. CDR3 nucleotide sequence: TGTGCCACCGGACTAGCGGGAAGGTGGGATGAGCAGTTCTTC. This codes for CATGLAGRWDEQFF.

The gene calls are TRBV5-1 and TRBJ1-6; no clear D. Trimming removed 0 bases at V and 9 bases at J, with 16 bases between. This CDR3 has 16 residues. Germline CDR1 reads SGHRS; CDR2 reads YFSETQ. CDR3 sequence reads: CASSLAVGMRSSPLHF. DNA of the CDR3: TGCGCCAGCAGCTTGGCTGTTGGGATGAGAAGTTCACCCCTCCACTTT.

The rearrangement uses TRBV3-1 (or the pseudogene TRBV3-2) and TRBJ1-2; tentatively, D is TRBD1 (5 bases). Germline CDR1 reads LGHDT; CDR2 reads YNNKEL (reference sequence). Deletions cut 7 bases from V and 2 bases from J, with 14 bases between. The CDR3 is 14 residues long. CDR3 amino acids: CASTRGDVNYGYTF. Written as DNA, the CDR3 is TGTGCCAGCACCCGAGGGGATGTGAACTATGGCTACACCTTC.

The chain carries TRBV11-2 and TRBJ2-1; no reliable D call. This CDR3 spans 13 amino acids. Trimming left V 5 bases short and J 9 bases short, with 14 bases between. Germline assignment: CDR1 SGHAT and CDR2 FQNNGV. The CDR3 loop reads CASSPTGPIEQFF. CDR3 coding DNA: TGTGCCAGCAGCCCGACGGGCCCAATTGAGCAGTTCTTC.

In DNA form, the CDR3 reads TGTGCCAGCAGCTTCGGTCAGGGGGCCGTGAATGAGCAGTTCTTC. This codes for CASSFGQGAVNEQFF. V and J are TRBV5-4 and TRBJ2-1; 8 bases fit TRBD1. Trimming removed 2 bases from V and 7 bases from J; junction bases left unmatched: 8. The CDR3 has 15 amino acids. Germline CDR1 reads SGHNT; CDR2 reads YYREEE (reference sequence).

The DNA of the CDR3 is TGCGCCAGCAGCTTGGAACCGATATACAATGAGCAGTTCTTC. Translated: CASSLEPIYNEQFF. The chain employs TRBV5-1 and TRBJ2-1; D ambiguous. The CDR3 extends over 14 amino acids. Trimming stripped 0 bases from V and 4 bases from J, with 8 bases between. The germline V gene encodes CDR1 SGHRS and CDR2 YFSETQ. The complete variable domain, with remaining parts taken from reference TRBV5-1 and TRBJ2-1, reads KAGVTQTPRYLIKTRGQQVTLSCSPISGHRSVSWYQQTPGQGLQFLFEYFSETQRNKGNFPGRFSGRQFSNSRSEMNVSTLELGDSALYLCASSLEPIYNEQFFGPGTRLTVL.

The V and J genes are TRBV7-3 and TRBJ2-1; 7 bases fit TRBD2. Germline V gives CDR1 SGHTA, CDR2 FQGTGA. CDR3 length equals 14 residues. The junction had 3 bases not matched to a gene; V was cut back by 1 base and J by 6 bases. CDR3 nucleotide sequence: TGTGCCAGCAGCTTAATCGCTAGCGGCAATGAGCAGTTCTTC. This gives the protein CASSLIASGNEQFF.

The chain is built from TRBV28 and TRBJ1-6, with D possibly being TRBD1 (6 bases). Trimming took 4 bases from V and 8 from J, leaving 15 bases between them. Germline CDR1 and CDR2: MDHEN and SYDVKM. The CDR3 length is 15 residues. The CDR3: CASSSPGVIDSPLHF. DNA of the CDR3: TGTGCCAGCAGTTCTCCAGGGGTTATAGATTCACCCCTCCACTTT.

The V call is TRBV19, the J call TRBJ2-1, with TRBD1 matching 8 bases. Trimming removed 1 base from V and 7 bases from J; junction bases left unmatched: 6. Germline-derived CDR1 and CDR2 are LNHDA and SQIVND (reference sequence). This CDR3 has 15 residues. This chain's CDR3 is CASSIAQGAWNEQFF. In DNA form, the CDR3 reads TGTGCCAGTAGTATAGCTCAGGGGGCCTGGAATGAGCAGTTCTTC.

The sample holds a few counts of this clone. Written as DNA, the CDR3 is TGTGCCAGCAGCACCTACCGTTACGGCCAACTCTACAATGAGCAGTTCTTC. Amino acid sequence: CASSTYRYGQLYNEQFF. The chain is built from TRBV11-2 and TRBJ2-1; D gene uncertain. V dropped 5 bases and J dropped 3 bases, with 20 bases sitting between them. The length of the CDR3 is 17 residues. Germline V gene data show CDR1 as SGHAT and CDR2 as FQNNGV.

This clone was detected once. The rearrangement links TRBV5-1 to TRBJ2-1, with D possibly being TRBD1 (6 bases). CDR1 and CDR2 (germline): SGHRS, YFSETQ. Deletions cut 1 base from V and 5 bases from J, with 10 bases between. The CDR3 has 14 amino acids. The CDR3 DNA sequence: TGCGCCAGCAGCTTGCTGCCAGGGGACAATGAGCAGTTCTTC. Translated: CASSLLPGDNEQFF.

The chain employs TRBV28 and TRBJ2-2; 7 bases line up with TRBD1. The germline gives CDR1 MDHEN, CDR2 SYDVKM. The CDR3 length is 12 residues. Unmatched junction bases numbered 2, after V lost 6 bases and J lost 7 bases. The CDR3 reads CASRQGHGELFF. CDR3 nucleotide sequence: TGTGCCAGCAGACAGGGGCACGGGGAGCTGTTTTTT.

This rearrangement joins TRBV30 to TRBJ1-5, with 8 positions matching TRBD1. Germline trimming cut 3 bases from V and 2 bases from J; bases unmatched to any gene: 9. This CDR3 contains 16 residues. Germline V CDR1 and CDR2: GTSNPN, SVGIG (reference sequence). This CDR3 reads CAWSRRGTGRNQPQHF. The DNA for the CDR3 is TGTGCCTGGAGCCGGAGGGGGACAGGCCGCAATCAGCCCCAGCATTTT.

The chain's CDR3 is CASSGGSSGNTIYF. Written as DNA, the CDR3 is TGTGCCAGCTCGGGGGGAAGCTCTGGAAACACCATATATTTT. J is TRBJ1-3 and V is TRBV27; a possible D gene is TRBD1 (5 bases). Germline values: CDR1 MNHEY, CDR2 SMNVEV (reference sequence). There are 14 residues in the CDR3. V lost 8 bases and J 0 bases, leaving 11 bases between the germline ends.

The count of this clone is one. The rearrangement uses TRBV7-8 and TRBJ2-7; D not resolved. The CDR3 covers 14 residues. The germline V gene encodes CDR1 SGHVS and CDR2 FQNEAQ. Trimming stripped 1 base from V and 2 bases from J, with 9 bases between. CDR3 sequence: CASSLGQWTYEQYF. Written as DNA, the CDR3 is TGTGCCAGCAGCTTAGGCCAGTGGACCTACGAGCAGTACTTC. The full variable domain, rest sourced from reference TRBV7-8 and TRBJ2-7, is GAGVSQSPRYKVAKRGQDVALRCDPISGHVSLFWYQQALGQGPEFLTYFQNEAQLDKSGLPSDRFFAERPEGSVSTLKIQRTQQEDSAVYLCASSLGQWTYEQYFGPGTRLTVT.

The chain combines TRBV7-8 with TRBJ2-7; 10 nucleotides agree with TRBD2. Germline CDR1 SGHVS, CDR2 FQNEAQ. CDR3 size: 16 residues. V shed 2 bases and J 2 bases; nucleotides not matched to a gene: 6. CDR3: CASSLFRAGGPYEQYF. The CDR3 DNA reads TGTGCCAGCAGCTTATTTCGAGCGGGAGGGCCCTACGAGCAGTACTTC.

The rearrangement joins TRBV7-2 to TRBJ2-7, with TRBD2 matching 10 bases. The V gene's germline CDR1 is SGHTA and CDR2 FQGNSA. Losses at the gene ends were 1 base for V and 3 bases for J; bases not matched to a gene: 3. The CDR3 runs to 15 residues. The CDR3 region is CASSLVVAGGYEQYF. DNA of the CDR3: TGTGCCAGCAGCTTAGTGGTAGCGGGAGGCTACGAGCAGTACTTC.